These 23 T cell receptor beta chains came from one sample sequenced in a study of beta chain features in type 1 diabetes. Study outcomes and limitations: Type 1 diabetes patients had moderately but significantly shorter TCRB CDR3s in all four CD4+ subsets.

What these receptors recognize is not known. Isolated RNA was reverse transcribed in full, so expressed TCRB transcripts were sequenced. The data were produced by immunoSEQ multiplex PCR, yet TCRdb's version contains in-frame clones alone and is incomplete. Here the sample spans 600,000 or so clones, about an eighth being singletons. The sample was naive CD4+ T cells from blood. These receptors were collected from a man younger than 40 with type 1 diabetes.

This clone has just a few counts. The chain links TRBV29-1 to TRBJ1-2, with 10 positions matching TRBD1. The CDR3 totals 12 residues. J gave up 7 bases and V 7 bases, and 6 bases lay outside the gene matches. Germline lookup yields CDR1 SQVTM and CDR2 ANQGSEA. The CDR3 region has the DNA TGCAGCGGTATGACAGGGGGCTTTGGCTACACCTTC. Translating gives CSGMTGGFGYTF.

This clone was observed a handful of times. This chain's CDR3 is CASSETGIANTGELFF. CDR3 DNA: TGTGCCAGCAGTGAAACGGGAATTGCGAACACCGGGGAGCTGTTTTTT. The chain joins TRBV2 to TRBJ2-2, with a weak D call TRBD2 (5 bases). Trimming cost V 2 bases and J 0 bases, with 10 bases left between them. Germline lookup yields CDR1 SNHLY and CDR2 FYNNEI. CDR3 length: 16 residues.

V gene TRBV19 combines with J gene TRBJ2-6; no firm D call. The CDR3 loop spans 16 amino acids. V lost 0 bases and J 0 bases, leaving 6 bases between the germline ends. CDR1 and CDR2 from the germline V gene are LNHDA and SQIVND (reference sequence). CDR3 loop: CASSIEGSSGANVLTF. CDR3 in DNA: TGTGCCAGTAGTATAGAGGGAAGCTCTGGGGCCAACGTCCTGACTTTC.

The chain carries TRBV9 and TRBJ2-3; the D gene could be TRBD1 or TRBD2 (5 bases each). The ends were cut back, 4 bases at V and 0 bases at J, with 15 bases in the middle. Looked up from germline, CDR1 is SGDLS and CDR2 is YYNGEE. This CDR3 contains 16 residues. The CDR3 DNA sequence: TGTGCCAGCAGCAAAAGAGGGGAACCTAGCACAGATACGCAGTATTTT. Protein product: CASSKRGEPSTDTQYF.

CDR3: CASSQRGRSGANVLTF. The CDR3 DNA sequence: TGTGCCAGCAGCCAAAGGGGCAGGTCTGGGGCCAACGTCCTGACTTTC. This chain connects TRBV4-2 to TRBJ2-6; a possible D gene is TRBD1 (5 bases). The germline V gene has CDR1 LGHNA and CDR2 YNFKEQ. The CDR3 is made up of 16 amino acids. Trimming removed 2 bases at V and 1 base at J, with 9 bases between.

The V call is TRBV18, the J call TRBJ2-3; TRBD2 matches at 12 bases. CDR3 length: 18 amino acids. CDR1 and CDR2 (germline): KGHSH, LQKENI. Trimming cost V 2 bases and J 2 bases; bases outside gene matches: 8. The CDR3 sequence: CASSPVGLAGMNTDTQYF. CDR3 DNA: TGTGCCAGCTCACCAGTTGGACTAGCGGGGATGAACACAGATACGCAGTATTTT. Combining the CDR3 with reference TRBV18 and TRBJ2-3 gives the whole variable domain NAGVMQNPRHLVRRRGQEARLRCSPMKGHSHVYWYRQLPEEGLKFMVYLQKENIIDESGMPKERFSAEFPKEGPSILRIQQVVRGDSAAYFCASSPVGLAGMNTDTQYFGPGTRLTVL.

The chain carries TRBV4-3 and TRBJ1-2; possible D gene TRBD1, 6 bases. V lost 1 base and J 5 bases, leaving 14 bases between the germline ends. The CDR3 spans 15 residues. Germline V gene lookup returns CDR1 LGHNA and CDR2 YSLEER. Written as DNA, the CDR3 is TGCGCCAGCAGCCAAGCGCGGACAGCCCGTTATGGCTACACCTTC. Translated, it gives CASSQARTARYGYTF.

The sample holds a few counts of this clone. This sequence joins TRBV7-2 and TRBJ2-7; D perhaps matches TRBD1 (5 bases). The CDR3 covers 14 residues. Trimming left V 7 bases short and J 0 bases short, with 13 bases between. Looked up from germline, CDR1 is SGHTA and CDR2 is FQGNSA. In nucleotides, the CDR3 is TGTGCCAGCACCGGAGACAGCAACTCCTACGAGCAGTACTTC. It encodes CASTGDSNSYEQYF.

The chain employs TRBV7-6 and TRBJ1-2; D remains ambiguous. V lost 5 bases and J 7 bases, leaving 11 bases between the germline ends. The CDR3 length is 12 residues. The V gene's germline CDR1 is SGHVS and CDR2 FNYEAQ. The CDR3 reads CASSPMAGGYTF. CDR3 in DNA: TGTGCCAGCAGCCCCATGGCGGGTGGCTACACCTTC.

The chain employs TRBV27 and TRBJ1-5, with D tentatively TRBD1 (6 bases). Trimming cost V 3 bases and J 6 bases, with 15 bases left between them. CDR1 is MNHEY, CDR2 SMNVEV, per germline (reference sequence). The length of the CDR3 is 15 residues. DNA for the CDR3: TGTGCCAGCAGTTTGGGGCAGGGGCGGACTCAGCCCCAGCATTTT. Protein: CASSLGQGRTQPQHF.

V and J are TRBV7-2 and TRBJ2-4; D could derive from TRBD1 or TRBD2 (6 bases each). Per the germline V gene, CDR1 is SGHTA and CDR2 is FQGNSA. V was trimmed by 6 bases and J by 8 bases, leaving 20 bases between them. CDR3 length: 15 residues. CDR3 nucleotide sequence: TGTGCCAGCAGTGGCTTGAGGGGGACTGAGGACATTCAGTACTTC. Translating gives CASSGLRGTEDIQYF. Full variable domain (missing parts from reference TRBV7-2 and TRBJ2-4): GAGVSQSPSNKVTEKGKDVELRCDPISGHTALYWYRQSLGQGLEFLIYFQGNSAPDKSGLPSDRFSAERTGGSVSTLTIQRTQQEDSAVYLCASSGLRGTEDIQYFGAGTRLSVL.

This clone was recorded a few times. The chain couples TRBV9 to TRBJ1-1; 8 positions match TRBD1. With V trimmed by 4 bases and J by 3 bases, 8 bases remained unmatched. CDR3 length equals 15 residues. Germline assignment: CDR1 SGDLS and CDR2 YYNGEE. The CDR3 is CASSLRQGMDTEAFF. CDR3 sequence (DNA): TGTGCCAGCAGCCTCCGACAGGGGATGGACACTGAAGCTTTCTTT.

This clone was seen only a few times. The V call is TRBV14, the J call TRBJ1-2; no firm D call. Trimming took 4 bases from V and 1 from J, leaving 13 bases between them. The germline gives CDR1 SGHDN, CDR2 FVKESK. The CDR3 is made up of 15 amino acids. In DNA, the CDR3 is TGTGCCAGCAGCCCCCCGGACGCATATAACTATGGCTACACCTTC. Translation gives CASSPPDAYNYGYTF. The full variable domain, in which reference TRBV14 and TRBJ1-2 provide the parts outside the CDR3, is EAGVTQFPSHSVIEKGQTVTLRCDPISGHDNLYWYRRVMGKEIKFLLHFVKESKQDESGMPNNRFLAERTGGTYSTLKVQPAELEDSGVYFCASSPPDAYNYGYTFGSGTRLTVV.

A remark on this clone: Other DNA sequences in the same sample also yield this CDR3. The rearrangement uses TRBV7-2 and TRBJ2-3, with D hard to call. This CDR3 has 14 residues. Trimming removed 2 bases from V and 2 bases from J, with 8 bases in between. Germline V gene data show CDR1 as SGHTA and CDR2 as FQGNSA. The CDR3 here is CASSLRLSTDTQYF. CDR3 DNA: TGTGCCAGCAGCTTAAGACTCTCCACAGATACGCAGTATTTT.

The CDR3 nucleotides are TGTGCCAGCAGCTCAAGGGGTCCGGGGATGGGAGGTGGCTACACCTTC. It encodes CASSSRGPGMGGGYTF. The V gene is TRBV7-9, the J gene TRBJ1-2; weak D call: TRBD1 (5 bases). The CDR3 extends over 16 amino acids. The germline gives CDR1 SEHNR, CDR2 FQNEAQ (reference sequence). Trimming took off 4 bases at V and 7 bases at J, with 22 bases between the two ends.

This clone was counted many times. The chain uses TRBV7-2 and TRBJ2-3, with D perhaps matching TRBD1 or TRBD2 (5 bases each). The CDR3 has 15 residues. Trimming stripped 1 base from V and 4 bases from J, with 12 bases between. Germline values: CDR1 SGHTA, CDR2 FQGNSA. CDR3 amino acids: CASSLVRGSADTQYF. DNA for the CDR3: TGTGCCAGCAGCTTAGTGAGGGGTTCGGCAGATACGCAGTATTTT.

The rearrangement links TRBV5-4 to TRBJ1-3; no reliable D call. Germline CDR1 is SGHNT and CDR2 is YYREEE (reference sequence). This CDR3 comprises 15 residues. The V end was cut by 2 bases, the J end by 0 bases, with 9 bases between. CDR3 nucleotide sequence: TGTGCCAGCAGCTTCTCGGGCCTCTCTGGAAACACCATATATTTT. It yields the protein CASSFSGLSGNTIYF.

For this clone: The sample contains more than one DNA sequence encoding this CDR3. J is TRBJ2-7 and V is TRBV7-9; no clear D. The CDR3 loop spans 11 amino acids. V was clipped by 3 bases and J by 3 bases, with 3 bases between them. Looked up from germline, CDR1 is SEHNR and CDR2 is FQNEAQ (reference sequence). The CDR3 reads CASSFVYEQYF. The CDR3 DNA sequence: TGTGCCAGCAGCTTCGTCTACGAGCAGTACTTC.

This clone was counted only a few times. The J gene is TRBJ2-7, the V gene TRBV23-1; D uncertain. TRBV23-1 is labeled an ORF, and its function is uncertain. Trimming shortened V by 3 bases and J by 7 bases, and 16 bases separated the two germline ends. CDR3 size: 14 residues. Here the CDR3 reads CASSHRRCRNEQYF. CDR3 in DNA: TGCGCCAGCAGTCACAGGCGATGCCGGAATGAGCAGTACTTC.

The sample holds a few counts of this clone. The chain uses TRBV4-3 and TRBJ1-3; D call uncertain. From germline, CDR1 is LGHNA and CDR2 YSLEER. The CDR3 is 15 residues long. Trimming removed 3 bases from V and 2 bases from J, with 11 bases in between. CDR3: CASSHGGPPGNTIYF. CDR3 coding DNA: TGCGCCAGCAGCCATGGCGGGCCACCTGGAAACACCATATATTTT.

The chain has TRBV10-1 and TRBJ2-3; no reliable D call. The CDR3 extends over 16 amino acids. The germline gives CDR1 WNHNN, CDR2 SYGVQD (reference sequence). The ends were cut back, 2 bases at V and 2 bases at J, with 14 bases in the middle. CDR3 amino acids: CASSEGQNFNTDTQYF. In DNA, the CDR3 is TGCGCCAGCAGTGAGGGGCAGAATTTCAACACAGATACGCAGTATTTT.

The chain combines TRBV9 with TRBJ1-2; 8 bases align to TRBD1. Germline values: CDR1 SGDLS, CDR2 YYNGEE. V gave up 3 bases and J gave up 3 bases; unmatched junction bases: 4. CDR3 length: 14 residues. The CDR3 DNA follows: TGTGCCAGCAGCGCAATGACAGGGGACTATGGCTACACCTTC. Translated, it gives CASSAMTGDYGYTF. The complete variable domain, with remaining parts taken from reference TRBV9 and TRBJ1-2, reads DSGVTQTPKHLITATGQRVTLRCSPRSGDLSVYWYQQSLDQGLQFLIQYYNGEERAKGNILERFSAQQFPDLHSELNLSSLELGDSALYFCASSAMTGDYGYTFGSGTRLTVV.

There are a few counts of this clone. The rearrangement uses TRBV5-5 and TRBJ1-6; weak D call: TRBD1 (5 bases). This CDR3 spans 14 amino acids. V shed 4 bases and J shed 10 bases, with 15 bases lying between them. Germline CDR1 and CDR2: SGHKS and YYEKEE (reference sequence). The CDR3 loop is CASSRYGGESPLHF. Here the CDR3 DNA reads TGTGCCAGCAGCCGCTACGGGGGGGAATCACCCCTCCACTTT.